This T cell receptor beta chain is drawn from a study of blood T cell repertoires in COVID-19. The overall study: The origin of the acute and convalescent COVID-19 samples was the United States, Italy and Spain. PBMCs, B-cell-depleted T cells, or T cells provided the cDNA or gDNA that made up the material.

Enrolment of Seattle patients took place during active infection, and they were followed longitudinally. Methods used by the authors: The assay estimated nucleated cells by amplifying reference gene primers. The protocol was immunoSEQ multiplex PCR, while the TCRdb copy is restricted to in-frame clones and leaves out a portion. Clone size and V and J calls were adopted from that table, with D and trimming inferred from the DNA. Here the sample spans 250,000 to 300,000 clones, approximately 90% being singletons. This TCR was sampled from a woman between 50 and 59 years old with COVID-19, enrolled during active disease. Sequenced input: peripheral blood.

CDR3 residues: CASSPRRSRVDEQFF. The CDR3 coding sequence is TGTGCCAGCAGTCCTCGGCGCTCCCGGGTCGATGAGCAGTTCTTC. This rearrangement joins TRBV6-6 to TRBJ2-1; no definite D call. The CDR3 loop spans 15 amino acids. Trimming left V 5 bases short and J 8 bases short, with 19 bases between. Germline V CDR1 and CDR2: MNHNY, SVGAGI (reference sequence).